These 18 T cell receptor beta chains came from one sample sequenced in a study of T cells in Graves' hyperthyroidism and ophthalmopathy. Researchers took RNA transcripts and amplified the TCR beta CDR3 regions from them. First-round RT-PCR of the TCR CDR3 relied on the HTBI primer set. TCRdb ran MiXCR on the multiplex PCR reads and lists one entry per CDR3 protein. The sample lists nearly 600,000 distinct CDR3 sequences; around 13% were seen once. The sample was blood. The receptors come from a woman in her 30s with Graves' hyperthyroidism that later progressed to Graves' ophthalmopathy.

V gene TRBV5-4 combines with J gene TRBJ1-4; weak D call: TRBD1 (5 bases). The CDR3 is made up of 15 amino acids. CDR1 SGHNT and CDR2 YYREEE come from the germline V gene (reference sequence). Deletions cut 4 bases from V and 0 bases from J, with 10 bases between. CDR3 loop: CASSGGGTTNEKLFF. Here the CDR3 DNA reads TGTGCCAGCAGCGGGGGAGGAACAACTAATGAAAAACTGTTTTTT.

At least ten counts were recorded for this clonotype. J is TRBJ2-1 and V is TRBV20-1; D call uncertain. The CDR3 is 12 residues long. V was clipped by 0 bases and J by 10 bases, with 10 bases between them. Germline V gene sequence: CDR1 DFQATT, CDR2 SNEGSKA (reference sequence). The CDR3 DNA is TGCAGTGCTAGAGACCCATCCTCCGAGCAGTTCTTC. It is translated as CSARDPSSEQFF.

The CDR3 here is CASSIIGQVRNEKLFF. CDR3 nucleotides: TGTGCCAGTAGTATTATAGGGCAGGTCCGTAATGAAAAACTGTTTTTT. This chain uses TRBV19 with TRBJ1-4; D call uncertain. Deletions cut 3 bases from V and 4 bases from J, with 15 bases between. This CDR3 is built from 16 residues. Germline CDR1 and CDR2: LNHDA and SQIVND (reference sequence).

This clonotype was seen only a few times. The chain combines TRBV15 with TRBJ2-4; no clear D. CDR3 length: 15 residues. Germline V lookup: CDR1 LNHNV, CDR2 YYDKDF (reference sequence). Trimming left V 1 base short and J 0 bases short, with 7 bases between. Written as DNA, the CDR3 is TGTGCCACCAGCAGAGCTACGGCAGCCAAAAACATTCAGTACTTC. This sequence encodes CATSRATAAKNIQYF.

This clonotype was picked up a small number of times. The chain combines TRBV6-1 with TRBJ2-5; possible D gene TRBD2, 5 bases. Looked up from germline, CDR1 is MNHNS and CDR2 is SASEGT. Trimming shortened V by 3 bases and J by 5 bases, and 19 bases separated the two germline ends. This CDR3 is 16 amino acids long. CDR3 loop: CASSDPPGGPGETQYF. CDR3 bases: TGTGCCAGCAGTGACCCCCCAGGAGGCCCGGGGGAGACCCAGTACTTC.

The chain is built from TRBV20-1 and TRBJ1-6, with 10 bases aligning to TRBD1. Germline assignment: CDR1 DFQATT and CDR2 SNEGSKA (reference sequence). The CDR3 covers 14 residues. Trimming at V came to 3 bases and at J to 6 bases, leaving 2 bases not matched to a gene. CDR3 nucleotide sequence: TGCAGTGCTAGCCGGGACAGGGGTAATTCACCCCTCCACTTT. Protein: CSASRDRGNSPLHF.

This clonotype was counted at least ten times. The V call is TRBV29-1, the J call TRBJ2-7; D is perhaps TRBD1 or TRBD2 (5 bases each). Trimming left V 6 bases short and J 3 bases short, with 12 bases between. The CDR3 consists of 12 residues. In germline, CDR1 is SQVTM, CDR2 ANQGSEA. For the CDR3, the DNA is TGCAGCGTAACGAGTGGGGGCTACGAGCAGTACTTC. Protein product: CSVTSGGYEQYF.

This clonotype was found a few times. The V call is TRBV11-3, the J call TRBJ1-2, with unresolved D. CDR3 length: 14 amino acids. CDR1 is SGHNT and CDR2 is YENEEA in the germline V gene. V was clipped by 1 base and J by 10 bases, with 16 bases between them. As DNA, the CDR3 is TGTGCCAGCAGCTTAGGGATCGGTACTTATCTCTACACCTTC. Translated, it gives CASSLGIGTYLYTF.

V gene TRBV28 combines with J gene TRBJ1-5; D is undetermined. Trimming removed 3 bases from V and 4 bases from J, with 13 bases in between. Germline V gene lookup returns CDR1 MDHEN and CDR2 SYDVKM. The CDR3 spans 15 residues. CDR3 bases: TGTGCCAGCAGTTTCACTGTTAGAGGGAATCAGCCCCAGCATTTT. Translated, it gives CASSFTVRGNQPQHF.

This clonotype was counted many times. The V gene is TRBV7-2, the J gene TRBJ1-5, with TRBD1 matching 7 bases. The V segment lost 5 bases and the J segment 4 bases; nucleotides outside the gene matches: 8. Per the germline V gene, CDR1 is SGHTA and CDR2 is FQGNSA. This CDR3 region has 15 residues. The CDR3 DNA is TGTGCCAGCAGCCTCGACAGGGATCGGAATCAGCCCCAGCATTTT. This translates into CASSLDRDRNQPQHF.

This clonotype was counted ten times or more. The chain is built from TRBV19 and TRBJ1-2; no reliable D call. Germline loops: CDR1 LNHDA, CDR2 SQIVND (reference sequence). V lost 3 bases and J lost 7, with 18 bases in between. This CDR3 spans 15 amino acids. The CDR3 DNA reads TGTGCCAGTAGTATCGGTTTTCGGGTCTTGGTTGGCTACACCTTC. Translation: CASSIGFRVLVGYTF.

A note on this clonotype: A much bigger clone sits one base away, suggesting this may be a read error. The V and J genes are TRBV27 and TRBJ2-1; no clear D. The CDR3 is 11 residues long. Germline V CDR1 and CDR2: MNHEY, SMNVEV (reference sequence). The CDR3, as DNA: TGTGTCAGCACCCATATGGATGAGCAGTTCTTC. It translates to CVSTHMDEQFF.

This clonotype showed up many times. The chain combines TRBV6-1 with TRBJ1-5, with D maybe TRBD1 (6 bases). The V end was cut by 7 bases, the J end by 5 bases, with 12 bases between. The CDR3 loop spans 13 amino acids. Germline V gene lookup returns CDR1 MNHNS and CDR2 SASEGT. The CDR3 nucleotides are TGTGCCAGCATGAGAGGGGGAGATCAGCCCCAGCATTTT. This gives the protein CASMRGGDQPQHF.

CDR3 sequence: CASSLAEGVPLYEQYF. The CDR3 coding sequence is TGTGCCAGCAGCTTAGCCGAGGGGGTCCCCCTCTACGAGCAGTACTTC. This sequence joins TRBV7-6 and TRBJ2-7, with D perhaps TRBD1 (6 bases). V shed 0 bases and J shed 3 bases, with 15 bases lying between them. The germline CDR1 and CDR2 sequences are SGHVS and FNYEAQ. CDR3 length: 16 amino acids.

CDR3 in DNA: TGCGCCAGCAGCCCCTACGCGACAGGGGGCTACGAGCAGTACTTC. It specifies CASSPYATGGYEQYF. The chain carries TRBV4-1 and TRBJ2-7; 9 positions match TRBD1. This CDR3 has 15 residues. Germline CDR1 MGHRA, CDR2 YSYEKL. J was trimmed by 3 bases and V by 4 bases; bases with no gene match: 7.

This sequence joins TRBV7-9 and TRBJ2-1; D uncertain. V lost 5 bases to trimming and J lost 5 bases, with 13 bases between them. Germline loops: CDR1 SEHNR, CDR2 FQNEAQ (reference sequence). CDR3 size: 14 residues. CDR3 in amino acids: CASSGTGSNNEQFF. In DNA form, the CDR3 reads TGTGCCAGCAGCGGTACCGGGTCCAACAATGAGCAGTTCTTC.

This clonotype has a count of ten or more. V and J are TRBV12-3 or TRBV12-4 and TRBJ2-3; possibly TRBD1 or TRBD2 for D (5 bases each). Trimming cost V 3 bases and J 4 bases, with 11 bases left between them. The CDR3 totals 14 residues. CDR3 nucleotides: TGTGCCAGCAGTTTTGCCGGGGCGTCAGATACGCAGTATTTT. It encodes CASSFAGASDTQYF.

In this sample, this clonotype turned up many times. The DNA for the CDR3 is TGTGCCAGCAGTGAAAGTTGGGACAGCTATGGCTACACCTTC. This sequence encodes CASSESWDSYGYTF. The chain has TRBV6-1 and TRBJ1-2; 7 bases fit TRBD1. Germline V CDR1 and CDR2: MNHNS, SASEGT. Germline trimming cut 2 bases from V and 4 bases from J; bases unmatched to any gene: 4. The CDR3 runs to 14 residues.